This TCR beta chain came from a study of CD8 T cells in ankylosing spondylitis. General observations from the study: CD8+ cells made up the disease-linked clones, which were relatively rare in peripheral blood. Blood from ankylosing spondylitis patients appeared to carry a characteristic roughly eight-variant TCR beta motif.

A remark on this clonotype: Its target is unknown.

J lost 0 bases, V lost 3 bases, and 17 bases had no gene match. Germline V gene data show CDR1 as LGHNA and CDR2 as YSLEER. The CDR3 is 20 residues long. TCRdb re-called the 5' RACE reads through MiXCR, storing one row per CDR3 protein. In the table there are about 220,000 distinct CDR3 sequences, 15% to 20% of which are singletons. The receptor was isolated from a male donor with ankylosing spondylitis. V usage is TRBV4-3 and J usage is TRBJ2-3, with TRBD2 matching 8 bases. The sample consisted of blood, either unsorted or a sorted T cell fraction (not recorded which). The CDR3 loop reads CASSHSTTSATWGSTDTQYF. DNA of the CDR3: TGCGCCAGCAGCCATTCCACGACTAGCGCCACCTGGGGAAGCACAGATACGCAGTATTTT.